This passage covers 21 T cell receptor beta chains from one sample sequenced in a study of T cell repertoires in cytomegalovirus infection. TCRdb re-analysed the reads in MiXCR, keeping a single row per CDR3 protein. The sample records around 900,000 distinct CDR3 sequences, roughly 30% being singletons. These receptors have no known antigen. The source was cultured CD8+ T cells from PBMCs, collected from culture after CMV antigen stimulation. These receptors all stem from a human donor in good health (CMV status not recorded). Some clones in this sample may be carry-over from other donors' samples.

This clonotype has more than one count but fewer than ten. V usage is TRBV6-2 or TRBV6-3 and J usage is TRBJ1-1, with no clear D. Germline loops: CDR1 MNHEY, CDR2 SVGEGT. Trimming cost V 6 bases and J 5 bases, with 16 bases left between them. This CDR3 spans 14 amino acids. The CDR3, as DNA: TGTGCCAGCAGCCTCCGGACGGGATGGACTGAAGCTTTCTTT. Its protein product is CASSLRTGWTEAFF.

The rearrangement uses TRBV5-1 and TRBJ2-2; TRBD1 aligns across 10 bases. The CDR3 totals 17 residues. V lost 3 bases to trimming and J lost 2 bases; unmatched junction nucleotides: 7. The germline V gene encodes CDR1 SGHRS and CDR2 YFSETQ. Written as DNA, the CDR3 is TGCGCCAGCAGCTCACCCGACAGGGGGCAAAACACCGGGGAGCTGTTTTTT. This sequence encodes CASSSPDRGQNTGELFF.

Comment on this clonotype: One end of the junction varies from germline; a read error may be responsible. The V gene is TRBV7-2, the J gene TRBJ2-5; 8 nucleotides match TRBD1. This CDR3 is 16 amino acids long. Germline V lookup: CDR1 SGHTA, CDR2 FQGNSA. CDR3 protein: CVSSSNWGQGAKTQYF. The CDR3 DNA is TGTGTCAGCAGCTCCAACTGGGGGCAGGGGGCGAAGACCCAGTACTTC.

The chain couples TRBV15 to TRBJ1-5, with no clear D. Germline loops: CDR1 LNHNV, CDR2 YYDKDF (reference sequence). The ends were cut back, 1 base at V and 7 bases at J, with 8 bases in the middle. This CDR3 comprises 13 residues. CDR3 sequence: CATSRGNNQPQHF. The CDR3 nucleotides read TGTGCCACCAGCAGAGGGAATAACCAGCCCCAGCATTTT. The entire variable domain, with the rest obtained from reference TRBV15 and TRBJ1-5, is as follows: DAMVIQNPRYQVTQFGKPVTLSCSQTLNHNVMYWYQQKSSQAPKLLFHYYDKDFNNEADTPDNFQSRRPNTSFCFLDIRSPGLGDTAMYLCATSRGNNQPQHFGDGTRLSIL.

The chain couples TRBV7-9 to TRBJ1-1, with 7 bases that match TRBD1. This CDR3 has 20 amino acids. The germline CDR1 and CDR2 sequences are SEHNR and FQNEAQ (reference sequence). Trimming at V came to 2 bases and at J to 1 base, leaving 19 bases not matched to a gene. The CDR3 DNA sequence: TGTGCCAGCAGCTTAAAGGAAACAGGGGCCACAAAAGGGTCGAACACTGAAGCTTTCTTT. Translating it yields CASSLKETGATKGSNTEAFF.

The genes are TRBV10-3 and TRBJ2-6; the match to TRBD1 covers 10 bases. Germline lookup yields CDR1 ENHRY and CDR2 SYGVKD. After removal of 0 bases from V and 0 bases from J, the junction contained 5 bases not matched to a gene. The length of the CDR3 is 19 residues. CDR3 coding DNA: TGTGCCATCAGTGAGTCGAGGGACAGGGGCTACTCTGGGGCCAACGTCCTGACTTTC. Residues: CAISESRDRGYSGANVLTF.

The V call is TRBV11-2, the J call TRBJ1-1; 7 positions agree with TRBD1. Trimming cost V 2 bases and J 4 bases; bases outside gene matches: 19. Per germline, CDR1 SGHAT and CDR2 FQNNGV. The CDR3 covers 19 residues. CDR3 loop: CASSLWRKGTDPHGTEAFF. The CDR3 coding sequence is TGTGCCAGCAGCTTATGGAGGAAGGGGACAGATCCCCATGGCACTGAAGCTTTCTTT.

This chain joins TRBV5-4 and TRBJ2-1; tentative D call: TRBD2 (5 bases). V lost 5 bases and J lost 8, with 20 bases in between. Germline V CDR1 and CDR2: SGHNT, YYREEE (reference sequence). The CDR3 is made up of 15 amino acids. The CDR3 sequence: CASSWASRSFDEQFF. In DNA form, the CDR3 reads TGTGCCAGCAGTTGGGCTAGCAGGTCCTTCGATGAGCAGTTCTTC.

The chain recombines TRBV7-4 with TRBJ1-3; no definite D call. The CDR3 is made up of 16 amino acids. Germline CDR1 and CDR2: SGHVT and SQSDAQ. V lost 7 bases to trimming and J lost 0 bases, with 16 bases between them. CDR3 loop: CASTGRWKPSGNTIYF. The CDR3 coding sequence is TGTGCCAGCACCGGACGGTGGAAACCCTCTGGAAACACCATATATTTT. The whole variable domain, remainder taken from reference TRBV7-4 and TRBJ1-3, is GAGVSQSPRYKVAKRGRDVALRCDSISGHVTLYWYRQTLGQGSEVLTYSQSDAQRDKSGRPSGRFSAERPERSVSTLKIQRTEQGDSAVYLCASTGRWKPSGNTIYFGEGSWLTVV.

CDR3 coding DNA: TGTGCCAGCAGTTACTCGGTGCGCTCCCCCACAGATACGCAGTATTTT. Amino acid sequence: CASSYSVRSPTDTQYF. The J gene is TRBJ2-3, the V gene TRBV6-6, with unresolved D. With 0 bases removed from V and 2 bases from J, the gap between germline ends came to 12 bases. Germline V gives CDR1 MNHNY, CDR2 SVGAGI (reference sequence). The CDR3 length is 16 residues.

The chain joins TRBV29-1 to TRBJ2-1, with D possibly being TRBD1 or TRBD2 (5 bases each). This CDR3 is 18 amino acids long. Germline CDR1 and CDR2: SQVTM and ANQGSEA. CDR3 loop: CSSRDGAGINPLYNEQFF. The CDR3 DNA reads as TGCAGTTCCAGGGACGGCGCAGGAATAAACCCCCTCTACAATGAGCAGTTCTTC.

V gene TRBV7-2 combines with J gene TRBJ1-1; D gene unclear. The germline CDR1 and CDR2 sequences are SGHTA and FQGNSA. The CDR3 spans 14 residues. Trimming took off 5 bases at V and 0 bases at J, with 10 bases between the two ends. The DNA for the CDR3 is TGTGCCAGCAGCCCGTTCCCTATGAACACTGAAGCTTTCTTT. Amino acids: CASSPFPMNTEAFF.

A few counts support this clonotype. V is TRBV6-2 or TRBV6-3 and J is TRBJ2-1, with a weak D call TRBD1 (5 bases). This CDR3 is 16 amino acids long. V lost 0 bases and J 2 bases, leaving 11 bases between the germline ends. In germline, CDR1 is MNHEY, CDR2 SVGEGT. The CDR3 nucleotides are TGTGCCAGCAGTTACTCGAGTCAGGGCCCCTACAATGAGCAGTTCTTC. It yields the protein CASSYSSQGPYNEQFF.

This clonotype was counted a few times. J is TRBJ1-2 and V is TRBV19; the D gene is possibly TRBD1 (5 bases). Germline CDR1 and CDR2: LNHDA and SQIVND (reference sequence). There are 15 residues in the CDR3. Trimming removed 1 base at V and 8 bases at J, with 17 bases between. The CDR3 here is CASSIVTGGDIGYTF. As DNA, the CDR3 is TGTGCCAGTAGTATAGTTACAGGAGGGGATATCGGCTACACCTTC.

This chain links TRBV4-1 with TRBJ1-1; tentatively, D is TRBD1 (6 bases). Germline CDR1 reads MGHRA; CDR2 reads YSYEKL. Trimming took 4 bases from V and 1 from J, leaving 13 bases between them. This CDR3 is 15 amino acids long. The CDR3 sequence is CASSPGLGQNTEAFF. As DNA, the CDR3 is TGCGCCAGCAGCCCCGGGCTGGGACAGAACACTGAAGCTTTCTTT.

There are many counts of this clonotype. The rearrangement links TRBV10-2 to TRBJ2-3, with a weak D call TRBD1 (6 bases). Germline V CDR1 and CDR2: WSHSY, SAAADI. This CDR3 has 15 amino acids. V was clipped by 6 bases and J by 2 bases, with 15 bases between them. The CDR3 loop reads CASSPRDTLTDTQYF. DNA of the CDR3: TGCGCCAGCAGCCCCCGGGACACCCTCACAGATACGCAGTATTTT.

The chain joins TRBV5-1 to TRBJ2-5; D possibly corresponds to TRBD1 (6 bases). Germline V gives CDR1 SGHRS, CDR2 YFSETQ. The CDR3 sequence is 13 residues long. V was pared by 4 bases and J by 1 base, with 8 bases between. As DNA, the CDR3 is TGCGCCAGCAGCCAGGGGCTCCAAGAGACCCAGTACTTC. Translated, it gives CASSQGLQETQYF.

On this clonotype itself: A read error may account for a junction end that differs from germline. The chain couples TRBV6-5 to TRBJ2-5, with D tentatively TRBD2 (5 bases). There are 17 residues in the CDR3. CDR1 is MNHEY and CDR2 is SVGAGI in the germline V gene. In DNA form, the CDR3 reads TGTGCCAGCAGTTACTCGATCCCACTACTCGGTAGGGAGACCCAGTACTTT. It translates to CASSYSIPLLGRETQYF.

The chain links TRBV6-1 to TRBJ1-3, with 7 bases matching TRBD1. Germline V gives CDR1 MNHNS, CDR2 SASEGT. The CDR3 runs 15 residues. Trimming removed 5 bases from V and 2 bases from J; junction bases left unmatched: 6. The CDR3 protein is CASSQTQGTGNTIYF. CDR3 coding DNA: TGTGCCAGCAGTCAAACACAGGGGACTGGAAACACCATATATTTT.

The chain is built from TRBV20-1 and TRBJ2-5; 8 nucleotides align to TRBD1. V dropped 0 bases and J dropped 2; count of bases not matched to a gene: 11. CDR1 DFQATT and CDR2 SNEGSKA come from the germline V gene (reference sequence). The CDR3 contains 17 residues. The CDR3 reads CSARDFLTGGTQETQYF. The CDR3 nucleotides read TGCAGTGCTAGAGATTTTCTAACAGGGGGTACGCAAGAGACCCAGTACTTC.

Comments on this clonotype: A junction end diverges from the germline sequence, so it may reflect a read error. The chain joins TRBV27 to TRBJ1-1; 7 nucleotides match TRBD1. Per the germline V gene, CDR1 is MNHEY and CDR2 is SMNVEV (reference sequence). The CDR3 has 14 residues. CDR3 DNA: TGTGCCAGCGGTTTAAGGGGGCAGAACACTGAAGCTTTCTTT. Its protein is CASGLRGQNTEAFF.